Reported below is one T cell receptor (beta chain). Authors' methods: Estimated nucleated cell counts came from reference gene primer amplification. Clones were sequenced by immunoSEQ multiplex PCR, and TCRdb holds only the in-frame ones, with some missing. The DNA was the basis for D and trimming; V, J and clone size are from that table. The sample has 15,000 to 20,000 clones, roughly 90% seen once. This sample is drawn from a study of blood T cell repertoires in COVID-19. V was trimmed by 1 base and J by 2 bases, leaving 14 bases between them. This CDR3 has 16 amino acids. Germline V gene data show CDR1 as LGHDT and CDR2 as YNNKEL (reference sequence).

The rearrangement uses TRBV3-1 (or the pseudogene TRBV3-2) and TRBJ2-5, with D maybe TRBD1 (6 bases). This clonotype originated in a man aged 35 to 55 with active COVID-19. The sample taken for sequencing was peripheral blood. The CDR3 sequence: CASSQAYGQSQETQYF. The CDR3 DNA reads TGTGCCAGCAGCCAAGCCTACGGACAGTCGCAAGAGACCCAGTACTTC.